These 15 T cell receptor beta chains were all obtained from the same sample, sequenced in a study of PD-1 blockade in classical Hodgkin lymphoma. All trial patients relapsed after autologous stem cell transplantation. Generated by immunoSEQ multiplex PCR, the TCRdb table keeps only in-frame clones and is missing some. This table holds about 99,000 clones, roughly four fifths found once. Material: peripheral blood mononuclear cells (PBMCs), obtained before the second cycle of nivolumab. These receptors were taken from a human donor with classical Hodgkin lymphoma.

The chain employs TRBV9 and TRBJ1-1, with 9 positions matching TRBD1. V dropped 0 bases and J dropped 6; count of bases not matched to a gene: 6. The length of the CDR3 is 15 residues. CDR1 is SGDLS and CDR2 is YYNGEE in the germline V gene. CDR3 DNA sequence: TGTGCCAGCAGCGTAGCCAGGGACAGGGAGGCTGAAGCTTTCTTT. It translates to CASSVARDREAEAFF.

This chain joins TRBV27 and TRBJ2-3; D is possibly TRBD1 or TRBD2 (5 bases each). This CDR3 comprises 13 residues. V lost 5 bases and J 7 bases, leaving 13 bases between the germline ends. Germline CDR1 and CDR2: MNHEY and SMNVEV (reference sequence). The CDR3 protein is CASSPWDGHTQYF. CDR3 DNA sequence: TGTGCCAGCAGTCCTTGGGACGGACATACGCAGTATTTT.

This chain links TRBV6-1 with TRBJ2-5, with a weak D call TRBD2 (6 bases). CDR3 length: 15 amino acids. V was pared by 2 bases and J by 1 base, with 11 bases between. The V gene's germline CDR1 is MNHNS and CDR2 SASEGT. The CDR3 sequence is CASSEWGGGQETQYF. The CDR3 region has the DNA TGTGCCAGCAGTGAATGGGGAGGCGGCCAAGAGACCCAGTACTTC.

The CDR3 DNA follows: TGTGCCAGCTCCCCCGCGGGGGTAGCGACCGACGAGCAGTACTTC. Translated: CASSPAGVATDEQYF. The rearrangement uses TRBV18 and TRBJ2-7; TRBD2 matches 7 bases. The J segment lost 5 bases and the V segment lost 6 bases, leaving 13 bases of the junction unmatched. The CDR3 is 15 residues long. The germline CDR1 and CDR2 sequences are KGHSH and LQKENI.

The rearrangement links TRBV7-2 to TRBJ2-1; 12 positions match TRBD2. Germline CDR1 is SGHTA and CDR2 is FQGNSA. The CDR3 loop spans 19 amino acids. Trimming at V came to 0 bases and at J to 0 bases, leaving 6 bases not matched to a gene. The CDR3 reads CASSLAGTSGRSSYNEQFF. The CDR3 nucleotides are TGTGCCAGCAGCTTAGCTGGAACTAGCGGGAGGAGCTCCTACAATGAGCAGTTCTTC.

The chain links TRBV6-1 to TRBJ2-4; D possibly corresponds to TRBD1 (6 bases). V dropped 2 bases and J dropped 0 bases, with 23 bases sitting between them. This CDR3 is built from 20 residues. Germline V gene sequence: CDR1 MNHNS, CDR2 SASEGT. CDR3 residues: CASSELRGQGIILAKNIQYF. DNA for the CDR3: TGTGCCAGCAGTGAACTTCGCGGGCAGGGGATCATATTAGCCAAAAACATTCAGTACTTC.

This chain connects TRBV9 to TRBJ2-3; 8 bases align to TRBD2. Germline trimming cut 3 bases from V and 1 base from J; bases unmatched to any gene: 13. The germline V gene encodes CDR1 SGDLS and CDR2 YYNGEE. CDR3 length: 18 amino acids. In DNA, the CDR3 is TGTGCCAGCAGCGACGCCCAAGGGGATAGCGGGGGCACAGATACGCAGTATTTT. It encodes CASSDAQGDSGGTDTQYF.

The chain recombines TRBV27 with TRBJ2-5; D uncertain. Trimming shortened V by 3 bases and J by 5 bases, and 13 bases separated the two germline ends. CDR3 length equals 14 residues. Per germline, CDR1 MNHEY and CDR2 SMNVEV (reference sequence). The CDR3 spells CASSLVGRMETQYF. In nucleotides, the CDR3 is TGTGCCAGCAGTTTGGTGGGCCGCATGGAGACCCAGTACTTC.

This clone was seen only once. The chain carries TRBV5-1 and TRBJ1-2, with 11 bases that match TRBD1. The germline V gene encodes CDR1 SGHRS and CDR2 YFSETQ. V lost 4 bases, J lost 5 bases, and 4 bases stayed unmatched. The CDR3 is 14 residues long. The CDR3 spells CASSTGTGGYGYTF. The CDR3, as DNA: TGCGCCAGCAGCACCGGGACAGGGGGTTATGGCTACACCTTC.

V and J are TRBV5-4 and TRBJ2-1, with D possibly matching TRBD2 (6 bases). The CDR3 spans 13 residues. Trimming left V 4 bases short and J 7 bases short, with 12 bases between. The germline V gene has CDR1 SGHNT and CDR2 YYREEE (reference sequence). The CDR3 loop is CASSTPAGNEQFF. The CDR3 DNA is TGTGCCAGCAGCACCCCGGCGGGGAATGAGCAGTTCTTC.

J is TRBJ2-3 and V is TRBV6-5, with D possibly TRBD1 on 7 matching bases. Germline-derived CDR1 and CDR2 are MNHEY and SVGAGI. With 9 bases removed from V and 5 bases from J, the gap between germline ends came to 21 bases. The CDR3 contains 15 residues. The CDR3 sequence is CASMDGGAGGDTQYF. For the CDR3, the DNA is TGTGCCAGTATGGACGGGGGCGCAGGGGGAGATACGCAGTATTTT.

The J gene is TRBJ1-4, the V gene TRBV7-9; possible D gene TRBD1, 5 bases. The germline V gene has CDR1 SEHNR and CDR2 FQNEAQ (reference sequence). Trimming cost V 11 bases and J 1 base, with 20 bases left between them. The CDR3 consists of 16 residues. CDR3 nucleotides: TGTGCCGGACCCGCAGGGAAGGGAAAAACTAATGAAAAACTGTTTTTT. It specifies CAGPAGKGKTNEKLFF.

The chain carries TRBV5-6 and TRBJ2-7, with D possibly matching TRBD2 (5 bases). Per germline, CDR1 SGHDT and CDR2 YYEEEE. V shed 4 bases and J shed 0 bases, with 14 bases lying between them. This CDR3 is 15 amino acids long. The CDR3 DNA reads TGTGCCAGCAGCGCGGGTCCTCGCGGCTCCTACGAGCAGTACTTC. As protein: CASSAGPRGSYEQYF.

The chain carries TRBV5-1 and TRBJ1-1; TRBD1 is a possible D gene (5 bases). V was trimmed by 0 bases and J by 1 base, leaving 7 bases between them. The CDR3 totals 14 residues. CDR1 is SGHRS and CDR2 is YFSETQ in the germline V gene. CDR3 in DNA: TGCGCCAGCAGCTTGGCGGGGGGGAACACTGAAGCTTTCTTT. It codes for CASSLAGGNTEAFF. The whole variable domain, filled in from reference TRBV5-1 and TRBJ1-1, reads KAGVTQTPRYLIKTRGQQVTLSCSPISGHRSVSWYQQTPGQGLQFLFEYFSETQRNKGNFPGRFSGRQFSNSRSEMNVSTLELGDSALYLCASSLAGGNTEAFFGQGTRLTVV.

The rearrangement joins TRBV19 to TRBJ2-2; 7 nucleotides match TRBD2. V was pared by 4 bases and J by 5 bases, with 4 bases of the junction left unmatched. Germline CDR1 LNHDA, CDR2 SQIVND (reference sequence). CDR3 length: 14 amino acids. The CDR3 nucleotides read TGTGCCAGTAGTAAACTAGCGAGTACCGGGGAGCTGTTTTTT. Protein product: CASSKLASTGELFF.